These 9 T cell receptor beta chains were sequenced from one sample in a study of blood T cell repertoires in COVID-19 (dated by TCRdb to 2020 to 2021). The library was made by the immunoSEQ multiplex PCR assay. Imported from immuneACCESS, the table was reduced by TCRdb to in-frame sequences with V and J called. These copies leave out some clones; in studies compared against another copy, an unresolved V gene accounts for under half, and the cause of the remainder is not known. The sample contains about 210,000 clones, about four fifths of them found a single time. The ten most abundant clones make up about 8% of the sample. Sample: peripheral blood. These receptors all stem from a woman aged 50 to 65 with active or convalescent COVID-19.

This clone was counted once. The chain recombines TRBV28 with TRBJ2-7; the D gene is possibly TRBD1 (6 bases). Germline V gene lookup returns CDR1 MDHEN and CDR2 SYDVKM. The germline V and J ends were trimmed by 1 base and 7 bases, with 23 bases remaining between them. This CDR3 has 17 residues. The CDR3 region has the DNA TGTGCCAGCAGTTTATATGGGGGCAGCGGACAGACCCTGGAGCAGTACTTC. Translating it yields CASSLYGGSGQTLEQYF.

The rearrangement joins TRBV5-1 to TRBJ2-3, with D possibly being TRBD2 (6 bases). Between the trimmed V and J ends, which lost 4 bases and 5 bases, there was a span of 11 bases. The CDR3 is 13 amino acids. CDR1 is SGHRS and CDR2 is YFSETQ in the germline V gene. In DNA, the CDR3 is TGCGCCAGCAGCGTGGACTATGGAGATACGCAGTATTTT. Protein sequence: CASSVDYGDTQYF.

This sequence joins TRBV10-2 and TRBJ2-1; 9 bases match TRBD1. The CDR3 has 19 residues. The J segment lost 0 bases and the V segment lost 8 bases, leaving 17 bases of the junction unmatched. Germline-derived CDR1 and CDR2 are WSHSY and SAAADI. The CDR3 protein is CASARTGVSWGSSYNEQFF. The CDR3 DNA is TGCGCCAGCGCCAGGACAGGGGTATCATGGGGGAGCTCCTACAATGAGCAGTTCTTC.

The chain has TRBV18 and TRBJ2-1; D might be TRBD1 (6 bases). The CDR3 extends over 13 amino acids. The V gene lost 6 bases and the J gene lost 4 bases, with 10 bases spanning the gap. In germline, CDR1 is KGHSH, CDR2 LQKENI. DNA for the CDR3: TGTGCCAGCTCGCCCACAGGGTACAATGAGCAGTTCTTC. Protein product: CASSPTGYNEQFF.

The chain employs TRBV11-1 and TRBJ2-1; 9 bases map to TRBD2. The V and J ends lost 1 base and 8 bases, in that order; junction bases with no gene match: 6. The CDR3 totals 15 residues. The V gene's germline CDR1 is SGHAT and CDR2 FQDESV (reference sequence). CDR3 protein: CASSLGAGLAYEQFF. CDR3 coding DNA: TGTGCCAGCAGCTTAGGGGCGGGACTAGCTTATGAGCAGTTCTTC. The whole variable domain, filled in from reference TRBV11-1 and TRBJ2-1, reads EAEVAQSPRYKITEKSQAVAFWCDPISGHATLYWYRQILGQGPELLVQFQDESVVDDSQLPKDRFSAERLKGVDSTLKIQPAELGDSAMYLCASSLGAGLAYEQFFGPGTRLTVL.

The chain carries TRBV19 and TRBJ1-5; D gene uncertain. V was shortened by 3 bases and J by 6 bases, with 9 bases between the two germline ends. The CDR3 extends over 13 amino acids. Germline CDR1 and CDR2: LNHDA and SQIVND (reference sequence). CDR3 DNA sequence: TGTGCCAGTAGTATGCCCCTAGGTCAGCCCCAGCATTTT. Residues: CASSMPLGQPQHF.

A remark on this clone: Additional DNA sequences in this sample encode the identical CDR3. This chain links TRBV11-2 with TRBJ2-3, with TRBD1 matching 10 bases. The CDR3 is 14 amino acids. The J segment lost 4 bases and the V segment lost 5 bases, leaving 3 bases of the junction unmatched. Looked up from germline, CDR1 is SGHAT and CDR2 is FQNNGV. This CDR3 reads CASSLGQGADTQYF. CDR3 sequence (DNA): TGTGCCAGCAGCCTTGGACAGGGGGCAGATACGCAGTATTTT.

This chain links TRBV5-6 with TRBJ2-1, with 10 nucleotides matching TRBD2. The CDR3 runs to 17 residues. V gave up 3 bases and J gave up 7 bases; unmatched junction bases: 13. Germline V gene sequence: CDR1 SGHDT, CDR2 YYEEEE. Here the CDR3 reads CASSWSSGGSLGNEQFF. CDR3 nucleotide sequence: TGTGCCAGCAGCTGGTCTAGCGGGGGCAGTTTGGGGAATGAGCAGTTCTTC. The whole variable domain, filled in from reference TRBV5-6 and TRBJ2-1, reads DAGVTQSPTHLIKTRGQQVTLRCSPKSGHDTVSWYQQALGQGPQFIFQYYEEEERQRGNFPDRFSGHQFPNYSSELNVNALLLGDSALYLCASSWSSGGSLGNEQFFGPGTRLTVL.

This chain connects TRBV2 to TRBJ2-3; perhaps TRBD1 as D (5 bases). The CDR3 is made up of 13 amino acids. Germline V gene data show CDR1 as SNHLY and CDR2 as FYNNEI. The V and J ends lost 9 bases and 3 bases respectively, with 13 bases between them. As DNA, the CDR3 is TGTGCCAGTCTGCAGGGCTTGACAGATACGCAGTATTTT. This sequence encodes CASLQGLTDTQYF.